A single sample is the source of the 17 T cell receptor beta chains below, sequenced in a study of T cell responses to AZD1222 COVID-19 vaccine. TCRdb's copy holds only in-frame clones and misses some; the assay was immunoSEQ multiplex PCR. The sample records 75,000 to 85,000 clones, roughly nine tenths being singletons. Sequences were derived from peripheral blood, sampled on day 0 of AZD1222 vaccination. These receptors were collected from an adult in good health.

The V gene is TRBV7-8, the J gene TRBJ1-2, with TRBD1 as a possible D gene (6 bases). The CDR3 consists of 16 residues. Germline V gene data show CDR1 as SGHVS and CDR2 as FQNEAQ. V lost 1 base and J lost 4, with 16 bases in between. The CDR3 loop is CASSLEPGAGGYGYTF. The CDR3 region has the DNA TGTGCCAGCAGCTTAGAGCCGGGGGCGGGTGGCTATGGCTACACCTTC.

The genes are TRBV6-2 or TRBV6-3 and TRBJ1-4; D unresolved. Trimming pared 5 bases from V and 4 bases from J, leaving 11 bases between. This CDR3 region has 14 residues. Germline V lookup: CDR1 MNHEY, CDR2 SVGEGT. The CDR3 DNA follows: TGTGCCAGCAGTGACATCGGGTTTAATGAAAAACTGTTTTTT. This sequence encodes CASSDIGFNEKLFF.

The chain combines TRBV9 with TRBJ1-1; unclear D gene. The CDR3 has 13 amino acids. Trimming removed 3 bases at V and 2 bases at J, with 8 bases between. The germline CDR1 and CDR2 sequences are SGDLS and YYNGEE. CDR3 amino acids: CASSAYKNTEAFF. In nucleotides, the CDR3 is TGTGCCAGCAGCGCTTACAAAAACACTGAAGCTTTCTTT. Supplemented by reference TRBV9 and TRBJ1-1, the full variable domain reads DSGVTQTPKHLITATGQRVTLRCSPRSGDLSVYWYQQSLDQGLQFLIQYYNGEERAKGNILERFSAQQFPDLHSELNLSSLELGDSALYFCASSAYKNTEAFFGQGTRLTVV.

CDR3: CATHRGLPLLLAKVANYGYTF. The CDR3 DNA reads as TGCGCCACCCACCGGGGACTTCCTCTACTTCTAGCTAAGGTGGCTAACTATGGCTACACCTTC. V usage is TRBV10-1 and J usage is TRBJ1-2; the D gene is possibly TRBD1 (5 bases). The CDR3 spans 21 residues. Germline CDR1 and CDR2: WNHNN and SYGVQD (reference sequence). The ends were cut back, 10 bases at V and 0 bases at J, with 36 bases in the middle.

J is TRBJ1-2 and V is TRBV29-1; a possible D gene is TRBD1 (6 bases). CDR3 length: 12 residues. Germline V gene lookup returns CDR1 SQVTM and CDR2 ANQGSEA. V dropped 5 bases and J dropped 7 bases, with 14 bases sitting between them. CDR3 sequence: CSVTRGQAGYTF. The DNA of the CDR3 is TGCAGCGTTACCAGGGGCCAGGCTGGCTACACCTTC.

The rearrangement uses TRBV5-1 and TRBJ2-7, with 7 bases that match TRBD1. J gave up 4 bases and V 0 bases, and 4 bases lay outside the gene matches. This CDR3 region has 14 residues. CDR1 and CDR2 from the germline V gene are SGHRS and YFSETQ. In nucleotides, the CDR3 is TGCGCCAGCAGCTTGGGGGGGACAGAGTACGAGCAGTACTTC. Translated: CASSLGGTEYEQYF.

The chain recombines TRBV11-3 with TRBJ2-5; 7 nucleotides agree with TRBD1. J lost 5 bases, V lost 4 bases, and 10 bases had no gene match. CDR3 length equals 15 residues. The germline V gene encodes CDR1 SGHNT and CDR2 YENEEA. The CDR3 loop reads CASSSYRQGPETQYF. The CDR3, as DNA: TGTGCCAGCAGCTCCTACAGACAGGGCCCGGAGACCCAGTACTTC.

This chain uses TRBV6-2 or TRBV6-3 with TRBJ1-5; no definite D call. Trimming removed 1 base at V and 6 bases at J, with 10 bases between. This CDR3 is built from 14 residues. Germline V gene sequence: CDR1 MNHEY, CDR2 SVGEGT. This chain's CDR3 is CASSYLAASQPQHF. CDR3 bases: TGTGCCAGCAGTTACTTGGCCGCGTCTCAGCCCCAGCATTTT.

The chain links TRBV18 to TRBJ2-6; tentative D call: TRBD1 (6 bases). V lost 4 bases to trimming and J lost 0 bases, with 10 bases between them. This CDR3 has 16 residues. Germline V gene sequence: CDR1 KGHSH, CDR2 LQKENI. The CDR3 is CASSHRENSGANVLTF. CDR3 coding DNA: TGTGCCAGCTCACACAGGGAGAACTCTGGGGCCAACGTCCTGACTTTC. Full variable domain (outside the CDR3, taken from reference TRBV18 and TRBJ2-6): NAGVMQNPRHLVRRRGQEARLRCSPMKGHSHVYWYRQLPEEGLKFMVYLQKENIIDESGMPKERFSAEFPKEGPSILRIQQVVRGDSAAYFCASSHRENSGANVLTFGAGSRLTVL.

This sequence joins TRBV6-5 and TRBJ1-2; D may be TRBD1 (5 bases). The V end lost 2 bases, the J end lost 5 bases, and 12 bases lay between the germline ends. Per the germline V gene, CDR1 is MNHEY and CDR2 is SVGAGI. The length of the CDR3 is 14 residues. CDR3 loop: CASSYTPRDYGYTF. CDR3 nucleotide sequence: TGTGCCAGCAGTTACACCCCCAGGGATTATGGCTACACCTTC.

The chain links TRBV5-4 to TRBJ2-5; D unclear. Germline CDR1 and CDR2: SGHNT and YYREEE (reference sequence). The CDR3 is 16 residues long. Trimming removed 4 bases at V and 4 bases at J, with 20 bases between. The CDR3 region has the DNA TGTGCCAGCAGCCCAACTAAATCCCCTAGTGGAGAGACCCAGTACTTC. Encoded protein: CASSPTKSPSGETQYF.

V and J are TRBV11-2 and TRBJ1-1, with TRBD1 as a possible D gene (5 bases). In germline, CDR1 is SGHAT, CDR2 FQNNGV. The CDR3 consists of 14 residues. V lost 5 bases and J lost 5, with 15 bases in between. The CDR3 here is CASSPNQGGTEAFF. The CDR3 DNA sequence: TGTGCCAGCAGCCCGAATCAGGGAGGGACTGAAGCTTTCTTT.

The chain carries TRBV4-1 and TRBJ1-5, with a possible D match to TRBD1 (6 bases). The CDR3 spans 18 residues. With 0 bases removed from V and 1 base from J, the gap between germline ends came to 16 bases. Germline V gene sequence: CDR1 MGHRA, CDR2 YSYEKL. CDR3 amino acids: CASSQDYYREGSNQPQHF. The CDR3 bases are TGCGCCAGCAGCCAAGATTATTACAGGGAAGGCAGCAATCAGCCCCAGCATTTT.

The sample holds one count of this clone. The V call is TRBV7-9, the J call TRBJ1-2, with D possibly matching TRBD1 (5 bases). Germline-derived CDR1 and CDR2 are SEHNR and FQNEAQ (reference sequence). This CDR3 comprises 12 residues. V lost 1 base and J 6 bases, leaving 6 bases between the germline ends. The CDR3 sequence is CASSLGGDGYTF. CDR3 in DNA: TGTGCCAGCAGCTTAGGGGGGGATGGCTACACCTTC.

The V and J genes are TRBV11-3 and TRBJ1-1; D is unresolved. Trimming took 6 bases from V and 0 from J, leaving 8 bases between them. Per the germline V gene, CDR1 is SGHNT and CDR2 is YENEEA. The CDR3 length is 13 residues. The CDR3 DNA is TGTGCCAGCAGGGGCAATCTGAACACTGAAGCTTTCTTT. Translation gives CASRGNLNTEAFF.

The rearrangement uses TRBV3-1 (or the pseudogene TRBV3-2) and TRBJ2-1, with 12 nucleotides matching TRBD2. CDR1 LGHDT and CDR2 YNNKEL come from the germline V gene (reference sequence). V lost 5 bases to trimming and J lost 8 bases; unmatched junction nucleotides: 7. The CDR3 has 15 amino acids. The CDR3 loop reads CASSVLAGGQHEQFF. As DNA, the CDR3 is TGTGCCAGCAGCGTACTAGCGGGGGGCCAGCATGAGCAGTTCTTC.

The V gene is TRBV6-5, the J gene TRBJ1-2; a possible D gene is TRBD1 (6 bases). Trimming cost V 6 bases and J 5 bases, with 13 bases left between them. From germline, CDR1 is MNHEY and CDR2 SVGAGI. The CDR3 totals 13 residues. CDR3 amino acids: CASRQKQGYGYTF. Written as DNA, the CDR3 is TGTGCCAGCAGGCAAAAACAGGGATATGGCTACACCTTC.